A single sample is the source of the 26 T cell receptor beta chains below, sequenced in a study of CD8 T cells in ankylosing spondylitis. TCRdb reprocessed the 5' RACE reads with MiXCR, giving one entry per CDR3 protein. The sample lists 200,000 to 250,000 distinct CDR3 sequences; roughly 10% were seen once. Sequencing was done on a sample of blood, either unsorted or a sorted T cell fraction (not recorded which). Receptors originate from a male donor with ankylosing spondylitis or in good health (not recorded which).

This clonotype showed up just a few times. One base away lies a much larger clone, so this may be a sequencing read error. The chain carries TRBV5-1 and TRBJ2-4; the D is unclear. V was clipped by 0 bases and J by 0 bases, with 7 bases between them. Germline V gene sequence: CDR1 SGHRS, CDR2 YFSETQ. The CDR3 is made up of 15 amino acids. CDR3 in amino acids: CASSLVLGAKNIQYF. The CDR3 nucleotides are TGCGCCAGCAGCTTGGTCCTCGGAGCCAAAAACATTCAGTACTTC.

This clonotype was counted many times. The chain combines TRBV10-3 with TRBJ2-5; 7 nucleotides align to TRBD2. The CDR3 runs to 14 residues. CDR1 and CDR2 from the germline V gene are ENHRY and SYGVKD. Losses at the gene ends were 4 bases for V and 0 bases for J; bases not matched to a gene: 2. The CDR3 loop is CAISAGGDQETQYF. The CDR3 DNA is TGTGCCATCAGTGCGGGGGGTGACCAAGAGACCCAGTACTTC.

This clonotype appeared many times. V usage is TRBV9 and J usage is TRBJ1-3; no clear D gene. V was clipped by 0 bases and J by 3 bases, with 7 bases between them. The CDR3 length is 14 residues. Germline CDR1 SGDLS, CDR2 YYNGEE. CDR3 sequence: CASSVGSGGNTIYF. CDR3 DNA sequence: TGTGCCAGCAGCGTAGGTTCGGGTGGAAACACCATATATTTT.

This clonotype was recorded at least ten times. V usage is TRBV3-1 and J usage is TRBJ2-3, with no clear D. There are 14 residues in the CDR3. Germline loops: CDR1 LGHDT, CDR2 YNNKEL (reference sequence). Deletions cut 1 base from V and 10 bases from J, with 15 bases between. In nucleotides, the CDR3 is TGTGCCAGCAGCCAAGCAATCGGCCAGACGGCGCAGTATTTT. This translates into CASSQAIGQTAQYF.

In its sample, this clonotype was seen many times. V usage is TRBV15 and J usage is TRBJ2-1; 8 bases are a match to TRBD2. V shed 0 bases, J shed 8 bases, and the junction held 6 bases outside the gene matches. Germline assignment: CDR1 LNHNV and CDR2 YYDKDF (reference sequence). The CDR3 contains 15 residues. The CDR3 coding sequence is TGTGCCACCAGCAGAGATAAGAGCGGGAGCGATGAGCAGTTCTTC. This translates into CATSRDKSGSDEQFF.

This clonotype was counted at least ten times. The CDR3 loop is CATSRDEAANEQFF. In nucleotides, the CDR3 is TGTGCCACCAGCAGAGATGAGGCCGCCAATGAGCAGTTCTTC. This chain joins TRBV15 and TRBJ2-1, with D hard to call. V gave up 0 bases and J gave up 6 bases, with 9 bases separating them. The CDR3 has 14 residues. CDR1 is LNHNV and CDR2 is YYDKDF in the germline V gene (reference sequence).

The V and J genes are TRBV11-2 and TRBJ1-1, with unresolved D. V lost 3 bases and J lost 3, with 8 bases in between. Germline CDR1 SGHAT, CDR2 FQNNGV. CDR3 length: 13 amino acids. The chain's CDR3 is CASSFGEDTEAFF. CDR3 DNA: TGTGCCAGCAGCTTTGGGGAGGACACTGAAGCTTTCTTT.

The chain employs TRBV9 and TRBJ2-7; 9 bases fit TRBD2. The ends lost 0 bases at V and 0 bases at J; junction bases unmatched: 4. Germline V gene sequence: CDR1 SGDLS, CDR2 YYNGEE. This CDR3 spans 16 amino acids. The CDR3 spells CASSVGAGGLSYEQYF. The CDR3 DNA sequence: TGTGCCAGCAGCGTAGGAGCGGGAGGACTCTCCTACGAGCAGTACTTC.

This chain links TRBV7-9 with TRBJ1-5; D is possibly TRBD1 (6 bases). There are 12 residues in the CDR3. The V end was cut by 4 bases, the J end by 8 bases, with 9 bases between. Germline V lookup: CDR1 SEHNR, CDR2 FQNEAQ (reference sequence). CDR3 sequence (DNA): TGTGCCAGCAGCTCCGAGGGGGAGCCCCAGCATTTT. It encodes CASSSEGEPQHF.

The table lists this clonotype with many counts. The CDR3 DNA follows: TGTGCCACCAGTGATCCGGGGCTAGCGGGAGATCAGACCCAGTACTTC. Its protein product is CATSDPGLAGDQTQYF. This chain connects TRBV24-1 to TRBJ2-5, with 10 bases matching TRBD2. This CDR3 spans 16 amino acids. Losses at the gene ends were 3 bases for V and 6 bases for J; bases not matched to a gene: 9. Looked up from germline, CDR1 is KGHDR and CDR2 is SFDVKD.

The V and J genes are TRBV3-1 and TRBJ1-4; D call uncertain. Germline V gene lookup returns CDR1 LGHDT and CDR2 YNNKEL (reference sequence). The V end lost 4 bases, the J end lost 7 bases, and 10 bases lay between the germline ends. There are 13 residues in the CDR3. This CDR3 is CASSLGRLEKLFF. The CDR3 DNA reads TGTGCCAGCAGCCTAGGACGGCTTGAAAAACTGTTTTTT.

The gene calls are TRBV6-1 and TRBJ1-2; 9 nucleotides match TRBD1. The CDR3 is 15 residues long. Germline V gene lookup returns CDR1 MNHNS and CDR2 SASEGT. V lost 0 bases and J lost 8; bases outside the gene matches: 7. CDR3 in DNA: TGTGCCAGCAGTGAAGCCTTCAACAGGGGGCAGGGCTACACCTTC. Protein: CASSEAFNRGQGYTF.

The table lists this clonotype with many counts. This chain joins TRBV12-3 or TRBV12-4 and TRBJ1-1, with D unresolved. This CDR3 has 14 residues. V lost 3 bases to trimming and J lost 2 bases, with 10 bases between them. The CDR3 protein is CASSFLTGNTEAFF. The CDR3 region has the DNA TGTGCCAGCAGTTTCTTGACCGGAAACACTGAAGCTTTCTTT.

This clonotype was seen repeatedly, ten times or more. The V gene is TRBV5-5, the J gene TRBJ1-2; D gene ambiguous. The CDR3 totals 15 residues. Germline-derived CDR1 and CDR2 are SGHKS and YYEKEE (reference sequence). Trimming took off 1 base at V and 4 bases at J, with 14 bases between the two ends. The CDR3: CASSLSAVQTYGYTF. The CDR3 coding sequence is TGTGCCAGCAGCTTGTCTGCGGTCCAAACCTATGGCTACACCTTC.

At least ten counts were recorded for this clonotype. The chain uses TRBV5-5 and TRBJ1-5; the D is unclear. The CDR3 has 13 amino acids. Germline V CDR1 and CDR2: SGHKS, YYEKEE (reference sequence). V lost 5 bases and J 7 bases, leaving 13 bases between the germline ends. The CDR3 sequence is CASSSAGEQPQHF. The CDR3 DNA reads TGTGCCAGCAGTAGTGCGGGAGAACAGCCCCAGCATTTT.

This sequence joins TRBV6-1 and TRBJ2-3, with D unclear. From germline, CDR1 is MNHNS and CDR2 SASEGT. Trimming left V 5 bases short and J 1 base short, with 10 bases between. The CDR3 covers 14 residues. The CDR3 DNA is TGTGCCAGCAGTCCCATGGCCGGCACAGATACGCAGTATTTT. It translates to CASSPMAGTDTQYF.

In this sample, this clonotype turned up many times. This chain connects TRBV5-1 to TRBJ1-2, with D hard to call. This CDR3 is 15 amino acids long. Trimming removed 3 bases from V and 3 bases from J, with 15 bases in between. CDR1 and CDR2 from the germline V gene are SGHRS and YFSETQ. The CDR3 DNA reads TGCGCCAGCAGCTCTTCGACCTTCGACTACTATGGCTACACCTTC. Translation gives CASSSSTFDYYGYTF.

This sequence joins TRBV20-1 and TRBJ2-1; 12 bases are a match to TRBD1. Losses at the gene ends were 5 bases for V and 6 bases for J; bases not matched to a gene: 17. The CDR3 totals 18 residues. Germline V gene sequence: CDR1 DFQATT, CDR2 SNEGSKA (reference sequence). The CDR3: CSAPGTGGSGSGINEQFF. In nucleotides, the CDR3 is TGCAGTGCTCCGGGGACAGGGGGCAGCGGTAGCGGGATCAATGAGCAGTTCTTC.

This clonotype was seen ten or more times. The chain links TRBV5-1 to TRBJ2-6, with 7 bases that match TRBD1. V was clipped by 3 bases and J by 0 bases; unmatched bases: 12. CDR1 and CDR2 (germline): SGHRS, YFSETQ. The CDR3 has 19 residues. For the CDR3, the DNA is TGCGCCAGCAGCTCATCCATCGGGACAGACCTCTCTGGGGCCAACGTCCTGACTTTC. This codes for CASSSSIGTDLSGANVLTF.

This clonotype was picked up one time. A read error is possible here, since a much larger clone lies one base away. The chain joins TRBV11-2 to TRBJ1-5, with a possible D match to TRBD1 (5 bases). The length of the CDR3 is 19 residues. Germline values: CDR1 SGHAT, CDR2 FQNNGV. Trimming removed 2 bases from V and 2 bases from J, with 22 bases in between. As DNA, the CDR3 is TGTGCCAGCAGCTTAATAAGGAGCATCTTGAGGGACGGCAATCAGCCCCAGCATTTT. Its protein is CASSLIRSILRDGNQPQHF.

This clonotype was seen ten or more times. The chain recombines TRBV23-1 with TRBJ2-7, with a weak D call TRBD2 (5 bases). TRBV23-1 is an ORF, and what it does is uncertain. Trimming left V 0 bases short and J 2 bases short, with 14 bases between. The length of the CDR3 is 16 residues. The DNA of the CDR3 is TGCGCCAGCAGTCAATCCAGACTTCGGAGGACCTACGAGCAGTACTTC. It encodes CASSQSRLRRTYEQYF.

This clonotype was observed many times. The CDR3 loop reads CASKSAPEVDTQYF. For the CDR3, the DNA is TGCGCCAGCAAGTCGGCCCCCGAAGTAGATACGCAGTATTTT. The chain couples TRBV5-1 to TRBJ2-3; unclear D gene. CDR3 length: 14 amino acids. The V and J ends lost 6 bases and 5 bases respectively, with 16 bases between them. CDR1 and CDR2 from the germline V gene are SGHRS and YFSETQ. The full variable domain, completed using reference TRBV5-1 and TRBJ2-3, is KAGVTQTPRYLIKTRGQQVTLSCSPISGHRSVSWYQQTPGQGLQFLFEYFSETQRNKGNFPGRFSGRQFSNSRSEMNVSTLELGDSALYLCASKSAPEVDTQYFGPGTRLTVL.

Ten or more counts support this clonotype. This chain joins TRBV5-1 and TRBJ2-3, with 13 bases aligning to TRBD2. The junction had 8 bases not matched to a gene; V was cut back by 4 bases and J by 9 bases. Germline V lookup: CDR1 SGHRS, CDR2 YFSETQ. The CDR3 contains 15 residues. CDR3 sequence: CASSPLAGGKKTQYF. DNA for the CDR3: TGCGCCAGCAGCCCACTAGCGGGGGGGAAGAAGACGCAGTATTTT.

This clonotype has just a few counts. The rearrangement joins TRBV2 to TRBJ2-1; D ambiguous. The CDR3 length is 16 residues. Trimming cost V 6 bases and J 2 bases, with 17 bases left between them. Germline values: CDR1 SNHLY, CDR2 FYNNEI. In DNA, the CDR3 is TGTGCCAGCAGAGGAAGACCCCCACCACCCTACAATGAGCAGTTCTTC. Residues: CASRGRPPPPYNEQFF.

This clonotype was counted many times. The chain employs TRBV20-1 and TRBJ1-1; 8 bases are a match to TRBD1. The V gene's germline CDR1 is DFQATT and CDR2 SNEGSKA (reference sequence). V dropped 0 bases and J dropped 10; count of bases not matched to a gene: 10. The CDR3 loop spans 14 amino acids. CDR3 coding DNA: TGCAGTGCTAGAGAGTTCACAGGGGGACGTGGAGCTTTCTTT. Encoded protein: CSAREFTGGRGAFF.

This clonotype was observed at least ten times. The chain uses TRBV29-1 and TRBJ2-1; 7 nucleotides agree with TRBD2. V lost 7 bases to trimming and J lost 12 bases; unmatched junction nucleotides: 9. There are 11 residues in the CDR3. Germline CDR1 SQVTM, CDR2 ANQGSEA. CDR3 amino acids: CSATPGLVQFF. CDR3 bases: TGCAGCGCCACGCCAGGACTAGTGCAGTTCTTC.